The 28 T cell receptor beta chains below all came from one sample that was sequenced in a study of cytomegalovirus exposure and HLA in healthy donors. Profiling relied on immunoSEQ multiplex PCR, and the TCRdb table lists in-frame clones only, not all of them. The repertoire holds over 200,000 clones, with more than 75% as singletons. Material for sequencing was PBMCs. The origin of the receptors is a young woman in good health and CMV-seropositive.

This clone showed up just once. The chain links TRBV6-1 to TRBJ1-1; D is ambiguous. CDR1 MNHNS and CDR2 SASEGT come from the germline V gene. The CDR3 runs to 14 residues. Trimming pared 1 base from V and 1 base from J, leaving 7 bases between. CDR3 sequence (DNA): TGTGCCAGCAGTGAAGGACTGACGAACACTGAAGCTTTCTTT. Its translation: CASSEGLTNTEAFF.

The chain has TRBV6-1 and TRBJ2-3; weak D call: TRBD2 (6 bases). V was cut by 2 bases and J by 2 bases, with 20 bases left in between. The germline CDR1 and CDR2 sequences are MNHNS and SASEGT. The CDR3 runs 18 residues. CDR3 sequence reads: CASSEPNPGAGLTDTQYF. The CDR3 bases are TGTGCCAGCAGTGAACCTAACCCGGGAGCAGGCCTCACAGATACGCAGTATTTT.

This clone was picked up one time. The CDR3 sequence is CASSSRTGVMKAQHF. Here the CDR3 DNA reads TGTGCCAGCAGTTCCCGGACAGGGGTCATGAAGGCCCAGCATTTT. This chain connects TRBV28 to TRBJ1-5, with 9 bases matching TRBD1. Germline loops: CDR1 MDHEN, CDR2 SYDVKM. V lost 4 bases, J lost 11 bases, and 12 bases stayed unmatched. The CDR3 spans 15 residues. Full variable domain (outside the CDR3, taken from reference TRBV28 and TRBJ1-5): DVKVTQSSRYLVKRTGEKVFLECVQDMDHENMFWYRQDPGLGLRLIYFSYDVKMKEKGDIPEGYSVSREKKERFSLILESASTNQTSMYLCASSSRTGVMKAQHFGDGTRLSIL.

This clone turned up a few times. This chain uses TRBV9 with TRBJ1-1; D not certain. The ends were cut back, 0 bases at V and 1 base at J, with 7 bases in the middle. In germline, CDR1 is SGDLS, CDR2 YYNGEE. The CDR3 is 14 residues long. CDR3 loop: CASSVVAQNTEAFF. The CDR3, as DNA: TGTGCCAGCAGCGTAGTGGCACAGAACACTGAAGCTTTCTTT.

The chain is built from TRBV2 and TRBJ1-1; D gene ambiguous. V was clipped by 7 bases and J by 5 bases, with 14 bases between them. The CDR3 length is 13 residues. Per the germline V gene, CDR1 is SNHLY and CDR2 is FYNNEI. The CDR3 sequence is CASTKVEGTEAFF. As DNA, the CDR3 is TGTGCCAGCACCAAGGTGGAGGGTACTGAAGCTTTCTTT. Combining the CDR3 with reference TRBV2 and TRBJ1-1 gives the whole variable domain EPEVTQTPSHQVTQMGQEVILRCVPISNHLYFYWYRQILGQKVEFLVSFYNNEISEKSEIFDDQFSVERPDGSNFTLKIRSTKLEDSAMYFCASTKVEGTEAFFGQGTRLTVV.

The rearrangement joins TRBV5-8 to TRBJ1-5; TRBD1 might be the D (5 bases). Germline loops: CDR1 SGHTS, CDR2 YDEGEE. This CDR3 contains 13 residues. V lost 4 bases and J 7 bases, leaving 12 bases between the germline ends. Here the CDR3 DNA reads TGTGCCAGCAGCCAACAGGCGTCACAGCCCCAGCATTTT. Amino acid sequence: CASSQQASQPQHF.

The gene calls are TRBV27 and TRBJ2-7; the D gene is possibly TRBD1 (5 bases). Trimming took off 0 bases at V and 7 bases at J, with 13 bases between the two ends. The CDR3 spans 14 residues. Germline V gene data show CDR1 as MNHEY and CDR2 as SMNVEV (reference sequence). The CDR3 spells CASSLSKGAYEQYF. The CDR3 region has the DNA TGTGCCAGCAGTTTATCCAAAGGGGCGTATGAGCAGTACTTC.

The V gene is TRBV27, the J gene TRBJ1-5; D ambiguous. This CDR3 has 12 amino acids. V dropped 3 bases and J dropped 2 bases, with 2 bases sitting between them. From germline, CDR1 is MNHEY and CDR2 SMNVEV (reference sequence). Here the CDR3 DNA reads TGTGCCAGCAGTTTCGGCAATCAGCCCCAGCATTTT. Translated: CASSFGNQPQHF.

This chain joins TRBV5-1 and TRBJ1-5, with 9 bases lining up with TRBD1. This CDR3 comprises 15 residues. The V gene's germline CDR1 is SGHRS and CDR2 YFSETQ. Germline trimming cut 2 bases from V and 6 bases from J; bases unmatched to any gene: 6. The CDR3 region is CASSLTGTGTQPQHF. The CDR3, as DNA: TGCGCCAGCAGCTTAACCGGGACAGGGACTCAGCCCCAGCATTTT.

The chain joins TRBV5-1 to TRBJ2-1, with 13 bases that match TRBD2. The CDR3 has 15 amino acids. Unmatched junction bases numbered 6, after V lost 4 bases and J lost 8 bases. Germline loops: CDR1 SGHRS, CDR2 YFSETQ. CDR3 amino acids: CASSTSGRAGDEQFF. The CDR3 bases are TGCGCCAGCAGCACTAGCGGGAGGGCCGGAGATGAGCAGTTCTTC.

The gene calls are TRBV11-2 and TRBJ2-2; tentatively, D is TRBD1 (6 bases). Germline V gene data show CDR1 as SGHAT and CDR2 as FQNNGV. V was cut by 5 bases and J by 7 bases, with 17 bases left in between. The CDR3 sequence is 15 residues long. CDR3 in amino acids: CASSPVEGEDGELFF. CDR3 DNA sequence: TGTGCCAGCAGCCCAGTAGAGGGGGAAGACGGGGAGCTGTTTTTT. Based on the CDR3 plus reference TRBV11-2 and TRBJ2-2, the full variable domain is EAGVAQSPRYKIIEKRQSVAFWCNPISGHATLYWYQQILGQGPKLLIQFQNNGVVDDSQLPKDRFSAERLKGVDSTLKIQPAKLEDSAVYLCASSPVEGEDGELFFGEGSRLTVL.

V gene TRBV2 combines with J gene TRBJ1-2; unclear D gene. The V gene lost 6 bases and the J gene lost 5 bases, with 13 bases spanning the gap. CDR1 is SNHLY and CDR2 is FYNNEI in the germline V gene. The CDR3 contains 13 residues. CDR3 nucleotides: TGTGCCAGCAGGACCCCGGGTCCTTATGGCTACACCTTC. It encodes CASRTPGPYGYTF.

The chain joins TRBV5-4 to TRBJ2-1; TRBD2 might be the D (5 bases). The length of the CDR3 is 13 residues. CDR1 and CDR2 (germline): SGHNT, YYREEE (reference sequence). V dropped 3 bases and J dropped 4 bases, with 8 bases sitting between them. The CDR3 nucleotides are TGTGCCAGCAGCTATGGACTGTACAATGAGCAGTTCTTC. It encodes CASSYGLYNEQFF.

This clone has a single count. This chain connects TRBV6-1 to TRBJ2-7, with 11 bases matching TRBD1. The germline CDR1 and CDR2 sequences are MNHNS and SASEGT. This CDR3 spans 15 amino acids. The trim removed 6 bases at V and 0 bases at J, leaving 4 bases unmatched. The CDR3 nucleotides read TGTGCCAGCAGCCGGACAGGGGGCGCCTCCTACGAGCAGTACTTC. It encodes CASSRTGGASYEQYF.

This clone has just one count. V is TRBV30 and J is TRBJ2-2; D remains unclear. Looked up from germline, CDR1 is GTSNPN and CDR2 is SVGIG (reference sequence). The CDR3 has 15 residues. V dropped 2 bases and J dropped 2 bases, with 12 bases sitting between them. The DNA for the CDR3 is TGTGCCTGGAGTCCAGGCTCCATAAACACCGGGGAGCTGTTTTTT. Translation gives CAWSPGSINTGELFF. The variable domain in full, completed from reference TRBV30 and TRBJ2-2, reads SQTIHQWPATLVQPVGSPLSLECTVEGTSNPNLYWYRQAAGRGLQLLFYSVGIGQISSEVPQNLSASRPQDRQFILSSKKLLLSDSGFYLCAWSPGSINTGELFFGEGSRLTVL.

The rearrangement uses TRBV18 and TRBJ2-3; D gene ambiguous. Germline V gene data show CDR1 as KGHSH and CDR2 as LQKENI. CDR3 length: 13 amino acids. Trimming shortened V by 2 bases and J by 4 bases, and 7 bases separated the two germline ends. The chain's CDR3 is CASSPSLADTQYF. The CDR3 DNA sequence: TGTGCCAGCTCACCAAGCCTCGCAGATACGCAGTATTTT.

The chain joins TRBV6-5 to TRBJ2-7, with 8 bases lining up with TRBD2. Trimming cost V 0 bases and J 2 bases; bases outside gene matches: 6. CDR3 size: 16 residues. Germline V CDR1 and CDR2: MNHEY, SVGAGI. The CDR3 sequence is CASSYSLSSGPYEQYF. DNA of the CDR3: TGTGCCAGCAGTTACTCCCTTTCTAGCGGGCCCTACGAGCAGTACTTC.

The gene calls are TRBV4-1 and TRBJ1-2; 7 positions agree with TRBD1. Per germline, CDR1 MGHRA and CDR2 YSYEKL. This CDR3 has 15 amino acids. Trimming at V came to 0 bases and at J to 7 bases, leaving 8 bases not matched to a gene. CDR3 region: CASSQDPGQALGYTF. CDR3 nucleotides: TGCGCCAGCAGCCAAGATCCAGGACAGGCCCTTGGCTACACCTTC.

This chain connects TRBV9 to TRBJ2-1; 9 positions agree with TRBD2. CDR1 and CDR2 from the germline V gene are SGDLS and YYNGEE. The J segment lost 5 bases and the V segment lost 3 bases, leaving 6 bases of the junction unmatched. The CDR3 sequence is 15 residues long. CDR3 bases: TGTGCCAGCAGCGCCCGGACTAGCGCCCACAATGAGCAGTTCTTC. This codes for CASSARTSAHNEQFF.

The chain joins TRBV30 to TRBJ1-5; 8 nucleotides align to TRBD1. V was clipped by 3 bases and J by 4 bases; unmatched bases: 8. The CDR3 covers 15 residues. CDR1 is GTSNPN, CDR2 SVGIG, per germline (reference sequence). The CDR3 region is CAWSRPGGLNQPQHF. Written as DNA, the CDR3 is TGTGCCTGGAGCAGACCAGGGGGCCTTAATCAGCCCCAGCATTTT.

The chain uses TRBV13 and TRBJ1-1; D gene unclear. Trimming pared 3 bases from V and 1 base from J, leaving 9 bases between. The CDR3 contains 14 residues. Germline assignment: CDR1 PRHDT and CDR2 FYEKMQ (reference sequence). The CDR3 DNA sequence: TGTGCCAGCAGCTTGAGGGAAACGAACACTGAAGCTTTCTTT. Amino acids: CASSLRETNTEAFF.

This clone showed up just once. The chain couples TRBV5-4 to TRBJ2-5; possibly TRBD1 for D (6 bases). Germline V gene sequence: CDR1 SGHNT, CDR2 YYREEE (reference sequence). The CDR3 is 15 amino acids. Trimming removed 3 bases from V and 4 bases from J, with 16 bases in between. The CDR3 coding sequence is TGTGCCAGCAGCTCGTCGGCAGGGGATCGAGAGACCCAGTACTTC. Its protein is CASSSSAGDRETQYF. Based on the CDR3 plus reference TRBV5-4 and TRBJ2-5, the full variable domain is ETGVTQSPTHLIKTRGQQVTLRCSSQSGHNTVSWYQQALGQGPQFIFQYYREEENGRGNFPPRFSGLQFPNYSSELNVNALELDDSALYLCASSSSAGDRETQYFGPGTRLLVL.

The CDR3 bases are TGTGCCAGTAGTGCTTCCAGGGTTGGCAATCAGCCCCAGCATTTT. Residues: CASSASRVGNQPQHF. The chain uses TRBV19 and TRBJ1-5; tentative D call: TRBD1 (5 bases). Germline CDR1 is LNHDA and CDR2 is SQIVND (reference sequence). Trimming took off 5 bases at V and 2 bases at J, with 13 bases between the two ends. The CDR3 is made up of 15 amino acids.

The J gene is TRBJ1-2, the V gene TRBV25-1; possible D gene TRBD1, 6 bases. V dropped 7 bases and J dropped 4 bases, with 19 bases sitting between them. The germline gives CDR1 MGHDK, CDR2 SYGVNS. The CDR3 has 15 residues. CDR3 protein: CASNGGAGQGYGYTF. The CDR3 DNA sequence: TGTGCCAGCAATGGGGGGGCAGGCCAGGGCTATGGCTACACCTTC.

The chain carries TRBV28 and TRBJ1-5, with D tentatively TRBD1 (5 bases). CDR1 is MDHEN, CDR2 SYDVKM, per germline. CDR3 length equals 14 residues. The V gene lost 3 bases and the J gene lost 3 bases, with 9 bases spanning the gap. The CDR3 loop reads CASSFIGVNQPQHF. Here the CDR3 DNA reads TGTGCCAGCAGTTTCATAGGGGTCAATCAGCCCCAGCATTTT.

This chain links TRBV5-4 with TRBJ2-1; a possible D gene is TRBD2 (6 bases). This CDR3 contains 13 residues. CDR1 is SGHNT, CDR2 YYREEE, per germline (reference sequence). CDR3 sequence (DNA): TGTGTTTCGGGACTCTACTCCTACAATGAGCAGTTCTTC. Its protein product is CVSGLYSYNEQFF.

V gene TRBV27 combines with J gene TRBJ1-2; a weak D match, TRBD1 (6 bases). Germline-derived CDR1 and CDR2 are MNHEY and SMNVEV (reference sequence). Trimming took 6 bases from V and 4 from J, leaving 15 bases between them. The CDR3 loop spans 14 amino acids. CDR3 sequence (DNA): TGTGCCAGCAGCCCAGGGGTCGTGGGCTATGGCTACACCTTC. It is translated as CASSPGVVGYGYTF.

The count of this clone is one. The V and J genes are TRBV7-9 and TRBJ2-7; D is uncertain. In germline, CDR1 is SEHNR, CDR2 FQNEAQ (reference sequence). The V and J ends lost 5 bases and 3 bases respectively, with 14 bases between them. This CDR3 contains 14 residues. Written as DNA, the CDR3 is TGTGCCAGCAGCCCCGGTGTAACGGGCTACGAGCAGTACTTC. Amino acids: CASSPGVTGYEQYF.